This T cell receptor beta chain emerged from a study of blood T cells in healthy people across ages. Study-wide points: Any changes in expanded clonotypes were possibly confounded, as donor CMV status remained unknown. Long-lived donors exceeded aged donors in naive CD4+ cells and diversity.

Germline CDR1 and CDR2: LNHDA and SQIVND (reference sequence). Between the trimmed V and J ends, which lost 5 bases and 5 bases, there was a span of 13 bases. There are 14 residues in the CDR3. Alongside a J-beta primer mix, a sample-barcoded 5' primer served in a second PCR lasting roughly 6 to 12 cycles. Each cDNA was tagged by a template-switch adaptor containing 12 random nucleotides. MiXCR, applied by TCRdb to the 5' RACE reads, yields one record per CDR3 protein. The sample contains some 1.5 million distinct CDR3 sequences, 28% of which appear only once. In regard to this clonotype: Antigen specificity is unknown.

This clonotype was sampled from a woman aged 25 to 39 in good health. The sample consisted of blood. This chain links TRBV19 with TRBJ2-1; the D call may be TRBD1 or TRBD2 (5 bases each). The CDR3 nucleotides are TGTGCCAGTAGTTCCAGACTGGGGGACAATGAGCAGTTCTTC. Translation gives CASSSRLGDNEQFF.